This T cell receptor (beta chain) was identified in a study of blood T cell repertoires in COVID-19. Study at large: The United States, Italy and Spain were the sources of the acute and convalescent COVID-19 samples. Sample material is recorded as cDNA or gDNA derived from T cells, B-cell-depleted T cells, or PBMCs.

V dropped 6 bases and J dropped 2 bases, with 10 bases sitting between them. The CDR3 consists of 13 residues. In germline, CDR1 is SGHDN, CDR2 FVKESK. The authors' processing: Reference gene primer amplification in the assay estimated nucleated cell counts. The data were produced by immunoSEQ multiplex PCR, yet TCRdb's version contains in-frame clones alone and is incomplete. V, J and clone size were drawn from that table, and D and trimming were deduced from the DNA. This sample has tens of thousands of clones; approximately 80% occur once, and the top ten carry around 16%. Material for sequencing was peripheral blood. The TCR originated in a woman older than 75 with acute or convalescent COVID-19. This chain joins TRBV14 and TRBJ2-5, with D possibly matching TRBD1 (5 bases). CDR3 sequence reads: CASRAGWQETQYF. CDR3 sequence (DNA): TGTGCCAGCAGAGCAGGGTGGCAAGAGACCCAGTACTTC.